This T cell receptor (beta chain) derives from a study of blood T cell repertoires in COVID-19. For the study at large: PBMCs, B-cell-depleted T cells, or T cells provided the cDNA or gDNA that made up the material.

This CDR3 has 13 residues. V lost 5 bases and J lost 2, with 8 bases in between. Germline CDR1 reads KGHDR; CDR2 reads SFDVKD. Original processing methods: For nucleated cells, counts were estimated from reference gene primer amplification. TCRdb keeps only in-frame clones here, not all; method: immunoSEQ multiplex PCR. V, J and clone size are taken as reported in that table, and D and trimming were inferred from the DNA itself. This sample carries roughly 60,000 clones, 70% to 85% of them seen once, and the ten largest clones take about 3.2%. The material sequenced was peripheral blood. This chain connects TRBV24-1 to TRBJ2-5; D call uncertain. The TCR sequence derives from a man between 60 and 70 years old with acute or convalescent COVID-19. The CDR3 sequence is CATSAGSQETQYF. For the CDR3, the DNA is TGTGCCACCAGTGCCGGGTCGCAAGAGACCCAGTACTTC.